This record looks at one TCR beta chain sequence and its context. Sequencing was performed with immunoSEQ multiplex PCR; in TCRdb, only in-frame clones are kept and a portion is missing. The sample lists about 270,000 clones; 83% were seen once. CDR1 and CDR2 from the germline V gene are GTSNPN and SVGIG (reference sequence). Trimming stripped 2 bases from V and 0 bases from J, with 17 bases between. The CDR3 extends over 18 amino acids. These data originate in a study of blood T cell repertoires in COVID-19. This receptor was taken from a woman between 50 and 59 years old who had recovered from COVID-19. The specimen was peripheral blood. The V and J genes are TRBV30 and TRBJ1-6; D is possibly TRBD1 (5 bases). CDR3 protein: CAWSKGLAASSYNSPLHF. The CDR3 DNA sequence: TGTGCCTGGAGTAAGGGACTAGCGGCGAGCTCCTATAATTCACCCCTCCACTTT.